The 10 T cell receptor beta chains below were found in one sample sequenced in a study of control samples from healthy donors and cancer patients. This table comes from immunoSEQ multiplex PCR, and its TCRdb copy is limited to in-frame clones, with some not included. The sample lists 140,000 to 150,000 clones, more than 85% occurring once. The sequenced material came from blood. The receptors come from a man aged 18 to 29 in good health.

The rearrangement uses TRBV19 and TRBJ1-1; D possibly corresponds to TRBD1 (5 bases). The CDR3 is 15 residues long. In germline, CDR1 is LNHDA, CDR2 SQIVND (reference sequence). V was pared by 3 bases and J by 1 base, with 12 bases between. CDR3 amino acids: CASSIGAPGNTEAFF. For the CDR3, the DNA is TGTGCCAGTAGTATTGGGGCTCCAGGGAACACTGAAGCTTTCTTT.

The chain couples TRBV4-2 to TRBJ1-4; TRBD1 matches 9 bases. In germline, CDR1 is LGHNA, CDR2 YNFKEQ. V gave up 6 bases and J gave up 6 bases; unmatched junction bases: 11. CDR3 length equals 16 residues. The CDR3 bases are TGTGCCAGCAGTCAACTCCGCCGGGACAGGGATGAAAAACTGTTTTTT. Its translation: CASSQLRRDRDEKLFF.

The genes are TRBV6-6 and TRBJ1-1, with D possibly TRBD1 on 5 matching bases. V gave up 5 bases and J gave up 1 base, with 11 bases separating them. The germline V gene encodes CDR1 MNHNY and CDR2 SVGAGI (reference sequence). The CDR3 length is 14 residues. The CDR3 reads CASSQGLPNTEAFF. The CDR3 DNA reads TGTGCCAGCAGTCAGGGACTTCCGAACACTGAAGCTTTCTTT.

The chain's CDR3 is CASSQARALSSYEQYF. The CDR3 bases are TGCGCCAGCAGCCAGGCCCGGGCGCTATCCTCCTACGAGCAGTACTTC. The J gene is TRBJ2-7, the V gene TRBV4-1; no definite D call. The CDR3 contains 16 residues. V lost 3 bases, J lost 0 bases, and 15 bases lay in between. Per the germline V gene, CDR1 is MGHRA and CDR2 is YSYEKL.

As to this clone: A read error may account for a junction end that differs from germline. The CDR3, as DNA: TGTGCCAGCAGCCATACCTTGGCGTTCCCGCCCTATCATTTCTTC. Translation gives CASSHTLAFPPYHFF. This chain links TRBV7-9 with TRBJ1-2; D is ambiguous. From germline, CDR1 is SEHNR and CDR2 FQNEAQ (reference sequence). The CDR3 covers 15 residues.

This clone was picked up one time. The CDR3 sequence: CASSYLRDRNYGYTF. DNA for the CDR3: TGTGCCAGCAGTTACCTCCGGGACAGGAACTATGGCTACACCTTC. The rearrangement links TRBV6-5 to TRBJ1-2; 8 positions agree with TRBD1. Germline values: CDR1 MNHEY, CDR2 SVGAGI. J was trimmed by 2 bases and V by 2 bases; bases with no gene match: 4. The CDR3 spans 15 residues.

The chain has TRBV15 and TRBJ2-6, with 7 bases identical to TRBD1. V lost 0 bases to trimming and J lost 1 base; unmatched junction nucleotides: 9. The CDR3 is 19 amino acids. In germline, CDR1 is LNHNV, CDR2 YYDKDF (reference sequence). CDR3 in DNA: TGTGCCACCAGCAGAGAATGGACAGGATTTTCTTCTGGGGCCAACGTCCTGACTTTC. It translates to CATSREWTGFSSGANVLTF. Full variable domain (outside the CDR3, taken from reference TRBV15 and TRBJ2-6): DAMVIQNPRYQVTQFGKPVTLSCSQTLNHNVMYWYQQKSSQAPKLLFHYYDKDFNNEADTPDNFQSRRPNTSFCFLDIRSPGLGDTAMYLCATSREWTGFSSGANVLTFGAGSRLTVL.

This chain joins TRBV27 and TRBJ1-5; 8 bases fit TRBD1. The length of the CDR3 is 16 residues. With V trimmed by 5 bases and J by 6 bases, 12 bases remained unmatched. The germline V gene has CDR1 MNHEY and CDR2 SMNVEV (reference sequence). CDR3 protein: CASSPATGELGQPQHF. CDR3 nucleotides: TGTGCCAGCAGTCCAGCGACAGGGGAGTTGGGTCAGCCCCAGCATTTT.

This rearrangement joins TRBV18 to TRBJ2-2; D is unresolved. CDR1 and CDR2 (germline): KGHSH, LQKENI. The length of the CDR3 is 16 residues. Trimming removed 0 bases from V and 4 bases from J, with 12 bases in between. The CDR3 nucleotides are TGTGCCAGCTCACCACCGCTTTCTTTCGGCACCGGGGAGCTGTTTTTT. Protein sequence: CASSPPLSFGTGELFF. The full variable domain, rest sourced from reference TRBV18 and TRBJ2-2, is NAGVMQNPRHLVRRRGQEARLRCSPMKGHSHVYWYRQLPEEGLKFMVYLQKENIIDESGMPKERFSAEFPKEGPSILRIQQVVRGDSAAYFCASSPPLSFGTGELFFGEGSRLTVL.

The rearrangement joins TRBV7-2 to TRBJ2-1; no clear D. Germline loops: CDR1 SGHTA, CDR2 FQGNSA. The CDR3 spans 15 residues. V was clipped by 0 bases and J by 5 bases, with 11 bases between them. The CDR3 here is CASSLAPSTNNEQFF. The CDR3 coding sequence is TGTGCCAGCAGCTTAGCTCCCTCGACCAACAATGAGCAGTTCTTC.